The entry that follows covers one T cell receptor (beta chain) sequence. What it binds is unknown. The CDR3 runs to 14 residues. Trimming took off 5 bases at V and 8 bases at J, with 18 bases between the two ends. Germline CDR1 is MDHEN and CDR2 is SYDVKM. Single viable CD3+CD4+CD8-CD45RO+ cells were sorted as the memory CD4+ T cells. The data stem from a study of memory CD4+ T cells and cytomegalovirus serostatus. Study-wide context: Healthy Belgian adult donors included about nine CMV-positive and 24 CMV-negative people.

The method was immunoSEQ multiplex PCR; TCRdb's version includes in-frame clones alone and lacks a portion of them. The table has under 55,000 clones, about 78% seen once. Findings of the study overall: A US-trained random forest predicted CMV serostatus with median AUC around 0.91. Suggested: most of the CMV-linked TCR signature lies in CD4+ memory cells. Of 150 to 200 reported CMV TCRbeta sequences, 65 to 85 were found in memory CD4+ repertoires.

The sequencing input was memory CD4+ T cells from blood. The V gene is TRBV28, the J gene TRBJ1-2, with D perhaps matching TRBD1 (5 bases). The receptor comes from an adult in good health and CMV-seronegative. The CDR3 DNA follows: TGTGCCAGCAGTCTTGGGACCCAGGGTCTCGGCTACACCTTC. Translation gives CASSLGTQGLGYTF.